Sequencing of this T cell receptor (beta chain) was carried out in a study of blood T cells in healthy people across ages. Roughly 9.2 milliliters was the volume of peripheral blood drawn from each donor. This clonotype was seen at least ten times. Its antigen is undetermined. Losses at the gene ends were 1 base for V and 4 bases for J; bases not matched to a gene: 4. The germline gives CDR1 SGHTA, CDR2 FQGNSA. This CDR3 region has 16 residues. Study-level points and caveats: Versus aged donors, long-lived donors had higher diversity and more naive CD4+ cells.

For the second PCR, which ran for about 6 to 11 cycles, a sample-barcoded 5' primer and a J-beta primer mix were used. From the 5' RACE reads, TCRdb called clonotypes with MiXCR, one entry per CDR3 protein. This sample carries about 700,000 distinct CDR3 sequences, approximately 30% of them seen once, and the ten largest clones take 15%. The V and J genes are TRBV7-2 and TRBJ2-1, with 10 bases matching TRBD2. This receptor was obtained from an elderly woman in good health. The material sequenced was blood. CDR3 region: CASSLVPSGGYNEQFF. CDR3 DNA sequence: TGTGCCAGCAGCTTAGTTCCTAGCGGGGGTTACAATGAGCAGTTCTTC.